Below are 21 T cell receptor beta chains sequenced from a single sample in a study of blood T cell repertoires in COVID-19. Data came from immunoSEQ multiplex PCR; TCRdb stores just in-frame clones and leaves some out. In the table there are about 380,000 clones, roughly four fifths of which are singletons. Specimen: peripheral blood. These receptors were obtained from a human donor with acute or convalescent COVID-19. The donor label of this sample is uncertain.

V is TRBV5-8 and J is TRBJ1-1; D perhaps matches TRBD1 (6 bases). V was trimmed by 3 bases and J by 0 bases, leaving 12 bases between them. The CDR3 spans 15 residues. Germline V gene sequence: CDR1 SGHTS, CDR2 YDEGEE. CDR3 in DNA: TGTGCCAGCAGCTCAAGGGGGGGGATGAACACTGAAGCTTTCTTT. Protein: CASSSRGGMNTEAFF.

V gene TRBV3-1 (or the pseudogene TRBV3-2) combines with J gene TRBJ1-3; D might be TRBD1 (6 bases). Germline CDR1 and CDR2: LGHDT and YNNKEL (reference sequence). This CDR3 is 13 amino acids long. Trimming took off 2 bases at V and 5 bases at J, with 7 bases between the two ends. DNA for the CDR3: TGTGCCAGCAGCCAACAGGGGAGAAACACCATATATTTT. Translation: CASSQQGRNTIYF.

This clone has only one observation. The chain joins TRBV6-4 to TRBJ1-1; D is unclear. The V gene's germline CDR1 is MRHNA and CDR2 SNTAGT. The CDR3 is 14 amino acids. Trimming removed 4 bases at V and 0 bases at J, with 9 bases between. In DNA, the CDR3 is TGTGCCAGCAGTGCCACAATGCTGAACACTGAAGCTTTCTTT. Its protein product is CASSATMLNTEAFF.

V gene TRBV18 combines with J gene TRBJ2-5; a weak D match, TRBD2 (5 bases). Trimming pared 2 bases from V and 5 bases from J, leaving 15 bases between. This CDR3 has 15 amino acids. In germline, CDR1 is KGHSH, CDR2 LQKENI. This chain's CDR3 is CASSPSKGVRETQYF. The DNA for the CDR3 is TGTGCCAGCTCACCATCTAAGGGAGTCAGGGAGACCCAGTACTTC.

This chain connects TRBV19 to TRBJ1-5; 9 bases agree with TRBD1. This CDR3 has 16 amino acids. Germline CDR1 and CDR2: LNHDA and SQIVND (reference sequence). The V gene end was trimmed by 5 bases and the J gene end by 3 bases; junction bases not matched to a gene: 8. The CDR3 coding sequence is TGTGCCAGTAGTCTAACCGGGACAGGGCCCAATCAGCCCCAGCATTTT. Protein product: CASSLTGTGPNQPQHF.

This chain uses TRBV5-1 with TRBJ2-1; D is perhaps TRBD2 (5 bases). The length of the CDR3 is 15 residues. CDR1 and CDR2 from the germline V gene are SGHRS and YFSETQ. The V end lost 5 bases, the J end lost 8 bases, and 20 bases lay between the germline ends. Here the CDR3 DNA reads TGCGCCAGCAGTCCTAACGGGGTCGGGTTCGATGAGCAGTTCTTC. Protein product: CASSPNGVGFDEQFF. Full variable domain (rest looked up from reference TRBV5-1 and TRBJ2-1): KAGVTQTPRYLIKTRGQQVTLSCSPISGHRSVSWYQQTPGQGLQFLFEYFSETQRNKGNFPGRFSGRQFSNSRSEMNVSTLELGDSALYLCASSPNGVGFDEQFFGPGTRLTVL.

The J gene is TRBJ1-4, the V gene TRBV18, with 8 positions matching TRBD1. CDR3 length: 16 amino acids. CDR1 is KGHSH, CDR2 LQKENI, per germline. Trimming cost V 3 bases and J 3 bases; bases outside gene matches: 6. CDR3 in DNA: TGTGCCAGCTCACCCGGACAGGGCATCGCTAATGAAAAACTGTTTTTT. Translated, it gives CASSPGQGIANEKLFF.

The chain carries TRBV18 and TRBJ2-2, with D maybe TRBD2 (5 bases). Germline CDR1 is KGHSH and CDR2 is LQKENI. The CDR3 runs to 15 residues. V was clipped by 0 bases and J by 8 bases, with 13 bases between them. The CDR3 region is CASSPPSSVYGELFF. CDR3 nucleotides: TGTGCCAGCTCACCACCAAGTAGCGTCTATGGGGAGCTGTTTTTT.

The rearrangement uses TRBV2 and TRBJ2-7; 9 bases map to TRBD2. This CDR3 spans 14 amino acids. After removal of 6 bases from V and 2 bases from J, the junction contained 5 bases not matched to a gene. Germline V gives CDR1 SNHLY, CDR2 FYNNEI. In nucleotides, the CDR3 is TGTGCCAGCAGCTTTAGCGGGGGAGCCTACGAGCAGTACTTC. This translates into CASSFSGGAYEQYF.

CDR3 in amino acids: CASSLGTARGYGYTF. The CDR3 DNA follows: TGTGCCAGCAGCTTAGGGACGGCCCGGGGCTATGGCTACACCTTC. The chain recombines TRBV7-9 with TRBJ1-2; D is unresolved. The V end was cut by 1 base, the J end by 4 bases, with 13 bases between. From germline, CDR1 is SEHNR and CDR2 FQNEAQ (reference sequence). The CDR3 spans 15 residues.

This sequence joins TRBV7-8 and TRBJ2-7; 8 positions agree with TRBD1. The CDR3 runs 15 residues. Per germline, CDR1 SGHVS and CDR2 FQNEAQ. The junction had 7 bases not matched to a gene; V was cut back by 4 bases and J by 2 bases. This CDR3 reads CASSSVRQGTYEQYF. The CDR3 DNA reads TGTGCCAGCAGCTCAGTAAGACAGGGGACCTACGAGCAGTACTTC.

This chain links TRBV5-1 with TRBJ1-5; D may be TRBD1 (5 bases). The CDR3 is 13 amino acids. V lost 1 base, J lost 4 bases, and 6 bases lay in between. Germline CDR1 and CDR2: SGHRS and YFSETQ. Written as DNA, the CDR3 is TGCGCCAGCAGCTTGTCAGGGAATCAGCCCCAGCATTTT. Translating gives CASSLSGNQPQHF.

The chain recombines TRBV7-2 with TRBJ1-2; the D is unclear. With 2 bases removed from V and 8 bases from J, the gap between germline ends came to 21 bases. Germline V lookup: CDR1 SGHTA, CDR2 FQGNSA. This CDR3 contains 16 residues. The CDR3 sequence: CASSLLGIPKGEGYTF. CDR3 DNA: TGTGCCAGCAGCTTATTGGGGATTCCGAAGGGAGAGGGCTACACCTTC.

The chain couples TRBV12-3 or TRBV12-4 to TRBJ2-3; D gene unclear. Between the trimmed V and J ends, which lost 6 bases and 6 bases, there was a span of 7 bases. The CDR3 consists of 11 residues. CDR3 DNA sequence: TGTGCCAGCAGACGTCGGGATACGCAGTATTTT. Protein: CASRRRDTQYF.

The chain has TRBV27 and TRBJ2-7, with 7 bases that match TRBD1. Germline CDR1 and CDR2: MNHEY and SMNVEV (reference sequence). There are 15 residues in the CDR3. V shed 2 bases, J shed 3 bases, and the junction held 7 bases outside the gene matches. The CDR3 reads CASSLRPGQIYEQYF. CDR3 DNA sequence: TGTGCCAGCAGTTTAAGGCCGGGACAGATCTACGAGCAGTACTTC.

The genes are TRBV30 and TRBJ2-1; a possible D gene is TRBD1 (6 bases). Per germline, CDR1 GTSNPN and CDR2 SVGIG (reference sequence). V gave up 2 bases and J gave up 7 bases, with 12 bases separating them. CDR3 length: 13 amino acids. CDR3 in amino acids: CAWSLQGPNEQFF. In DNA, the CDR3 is TGTGCCTGGAGTCTCCAGGGGCCAAATGAGCAGTTCTTC.

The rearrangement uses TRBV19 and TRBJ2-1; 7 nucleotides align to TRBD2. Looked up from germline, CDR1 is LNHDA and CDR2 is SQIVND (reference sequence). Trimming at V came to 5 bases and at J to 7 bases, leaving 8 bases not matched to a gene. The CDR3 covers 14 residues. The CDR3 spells CASSHREVFNEQFF. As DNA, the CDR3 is TGTGCCAGTAGTCACCGGGAGGTTTTTAATGAGCAGTTCTTC.

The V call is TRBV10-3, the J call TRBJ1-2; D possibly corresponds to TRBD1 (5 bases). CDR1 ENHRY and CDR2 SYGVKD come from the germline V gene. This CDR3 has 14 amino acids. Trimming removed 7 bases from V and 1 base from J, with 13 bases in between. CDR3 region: CAITGHRNNYGYTF. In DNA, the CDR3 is TGTGCCATCACAGGACACCGTAATAACTATGGCTACACCTTC.

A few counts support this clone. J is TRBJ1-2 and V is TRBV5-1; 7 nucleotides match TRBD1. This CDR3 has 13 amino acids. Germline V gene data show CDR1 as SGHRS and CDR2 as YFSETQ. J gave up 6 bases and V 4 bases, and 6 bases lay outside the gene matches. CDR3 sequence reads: CASSKQGRNGYTF. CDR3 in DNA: TGCGCCAGCAGCAAACAGGGGAGGAATGGCTACACCTTC.

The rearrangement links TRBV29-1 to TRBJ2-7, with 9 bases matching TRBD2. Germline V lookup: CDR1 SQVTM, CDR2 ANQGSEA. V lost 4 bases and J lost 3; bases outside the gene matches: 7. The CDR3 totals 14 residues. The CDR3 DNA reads TGCAGCGTTGTTAGCGGGGGACCTCTCTACGAGCAGTACTTC. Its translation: CSVVSGGPLYEQYF.

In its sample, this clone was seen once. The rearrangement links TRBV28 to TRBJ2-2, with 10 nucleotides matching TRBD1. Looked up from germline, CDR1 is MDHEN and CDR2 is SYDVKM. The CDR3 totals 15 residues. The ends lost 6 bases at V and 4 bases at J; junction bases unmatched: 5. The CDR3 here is CASRNRDRGTGELFF. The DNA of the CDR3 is TGTGCCAGCAGAAACCGGGACAGGGGCACCGGGGAGCTGTTTTTT.